These 18 T cell receptor beta chains share one sample of origin, sequenced in a study of T cells in Graves' hyperthyroidism and ophthalmopathy. The investigators amplified TCR beta CDR3 regions from RNA transcripts. Primed by the HTBI set, a first-round RT-PCR was run on the TCR CDR3. TCRdb re-analysed the multiplex PCR reads in MiXCR, keeping a single row per CDR3 protein. The top ten clones hold 11% of a sample with about 380,000 distinct CDR3 sequences, about 15% of them seen once. The source material was blood. The source of these receptors is a woman aged 55-75 years with Graves' hyperthyroidism.

This clonotype was detected a few times. This may stem from a read error, because a much larger clone lies one nucleotide away. The chain uses TRBV3-1 and TRBJ2-7, with D possibly matching TRBD2 (6 bases). The CDR3 extends over 13 amino acids. V lost 5 bases and J 3 bases, leaving 11 bases between the germline ends. Germline V gene lookup returns CDR1 LGHDT and CDR2 YNNKEL (reference sequence). Written as DNA, the CDR3 is TGTGCCAGCAGCTCGGGACTGCGCTACGAGCAGTACTTC. Protein product: CASSSGLRYEQYF.

V is TRBV5-1 and J is TRBJ2-2, with TRBD1 as a possible D gene (5 bases). This CDR3 is built from 14 residues. Germline CDR1 and CDR2: SGHRS and YFSETQ. Trimming pared 2 bases from V and 5 bases from J, leaving 10 bases between. CDR3 nucleotide sequence: TGCGCCAGCAGCTTCTCGACAGAAACCGGGGAGCTGTTTTTT. Translation gives CASSFSTETGELFF.

This clonotype has at least ten counts. V gene TRBV20-1 combines with J gene TRBJ2-1, with D uncertain. In germline, CDR1 is DFQATT, CDR2 SNEGSKA (reference sequence). Deletions cut 5 bases from V and 4 bases from J, with 9 bases between. The CDR3 loop spans 12 amino acids. The CDR3: CSAGRAYNEQFF. Written as DNA, the CDR3 is TGCAGTGCTGGGCGCGCGTACAATGAGCAGTTCTTC.

The rearrangement joins TRBV7-2 to TRBJ2-7; D not certain. The CDR3 runs to 16 residues. The V gene's germline CDR1 is SGHTA and CDR2 FQGNSA. The V end lost 1 base, the J end lost 0 bases, and 13 bases lay between the germline ends. The CDR3 region is CASSLGGSLISYEQYF. DNA of the CDR3: TGTGCCAGCAGCTTAGGGGGAAGCCTCATCTCCTACGAGCAGTACTTC.

The table lists this clonotype with many counts. CDR3 protein: CASSLPRQGMDGYTF. The CDR3 DNA is TGTGCCAGCAGTTTACCCAGACAGGGGATGGACGGCTACACCTTC. The V gene is TRBV28, the J gene TRBJ1-2, with TRBD1 matching over 8 bases. The germline V gene has CDR1 MDHEN and CDR2 SYDVKM. The V segment lost 2 bases and the J segment 8 bases; nucleotides outside the gene matches: 10. This CDR3 region has 15 residues.

This clonotype was seen ten or more times. CDR3 bases: TGTGCCAGCAGCGAGGGACAGCTAGTCGACGAGCAGTACTTC. Translating it yields CASSEGQLVDEQYF. The chain links TRBV28 to TRBJ2-7; the match to TRBD1 covers 7 bases. Germline CDR1 is MDHEN and CDR2 is SYDVKM. There are 14 residues in the CDR3. J lost 5 bases, V lost 6 bases, and 10 bases had no gene match.

Regarding this clonotype: This may stem from a read error, because a much larger clone lies one nucleotide away. The rearrangement joins TRBV30 to TRBJ2-3, with 7 nucleotides matching TRBD1. Germline V lookup: CDR1 GTSNPN, CDR2 SVGIG (reference sequence). This CDR3 comprises 14 residues. With V trimmed by 0 bases and J by 4 bases, 4 bases remained unmatched. The CDR3 region is CAWSVTGVADTQYF. The CDR3 DNA reads as TGTGCCTGGAGTGTAACAGGGGTTGCAGATACGCAGTATTTT.

The J gene is TRBJ2-7, the V gene TRBV18, with TRBD2 matching over 10 bases. CDR1 is KGHSH, CDR2 LQKENI, per germline. V was pared by 3 bases and J by 9 bases, with 17 bases of the junction left unmatched. There are 17 residues in the CDR3. The CDR3 DNA follows: TGTGCCAGCTCACCCCCCGGAAGACTAGCGGGCGGTGTTGGGCAGTACTTC. Translated, it gives CASSPPGRLAGGVGQYF. Full variable domain (missing parts from reference TRBV18 and TRBJ2-7): NAGVMQNPRHLVRRRGQEARLRCSPMKGHSHVYWYRQLPEEGLKFMVYLQKENIIDESGMPKERFSAEFPKEGPSILRIQQVVRGDSAAYFCASSPPGRLAGGVGQYFGPGTRLTVT.

With respect to this clonotype: A junction end diverges from the germline sequence, so it may reflect a read error. The chain joins TRBV2 to TRBJ2-1; D remains ambiguous. This CDR3 has 10 residues. CDR1 is SNHLY, CDR2 FYNNEI, per germline. In nucleotides, the CDR3 is TGTGCCAGCAAGGGCAATGAGCAGCTCTTC. It is translated as CASKGNEQLF.

This clonotype was seen repeatedly, ten times or more. The genes are TRBV20-1 and TRBJ2-5; 7 bases fit TRBD1. Germline assignment: CDR1 DFQATT and CDR2 SNEGSKA (reference sequence). The CDR3 runs to 14 residues. V lost 6 bases and J lost 1; bases outside the gene matches: 8. The CDR3 nucleotides are TGCAGTGCCTGGACAGGACCCTTCCAAGAGACCCAGTACTTC. This gives the protein CSAWTGPFQETQYF.

The sample holds many counts of this clonotype. The rearrangement links TRBV13 to TRBJ2-7; 7 nucleotides match TRBD1. CDR3 length: 15 residues. V trimming: 4 bases; J trimming: 9 bases; junction bases outside the gene matches: 15. In germline, CDR1 is PRHDT, CDR2 FYEKMQ (reference sequence). CDR3 nucleotides: TGTGCCAGCAGCTCCAACAGGGGCGGCTTATCCCCGCAGTACTTC. Translating it yields CASSSNRGGLSPQYF.

Only a few counts were recorded for this clonotype. The chain uses TRBV28 and TRBJ1-2; TRBD1 agrees at 8 bases. Germline loops: CDR1 MDHEN, CDR2 SYDVKM. CDR3 length: 15 amino acids. V gave up 4 bases and J gave up 5 bases; unmatched junction bases: 9. The CDR3: CASSSPGTGWYGYTF. As DNA, the CDR3 is TGTGCCAGCAGTTCCCCCGGGACAGGATGGTATGGCTACACCTTC.

This clonotype was observed a handful of times. The genes are TRBV4-1 and TRBJ2-1, with 11 positions matching TRBD1. J gave up 8 bases and V 0 bases, and 15 bases lay outside the gene matches. The CDR3 is 19 amino acids. The germline V gene has CDR1 MGHRA and CDR2 YSYEKL. As DNA, the CDR3 is TGCGCCAGCAGCCAAGATTTTAACGTCCGGGACAGGGGGTTGTATGAGCAGTTCTTC. It encodes CASSQDFNVRDRGLYEQFF.

This clonotype was picked up a small number of times. The gene calls are TRBV19 and TRBJ1-4, with D perhaps matching TRBD1 (5 bases). The germline V gene has CDR1 LNHDA and CDR2 SQIVND (reference sequence). The CDR3 runs to 13 residues. The V end was cut by 3 bases, the J end by 12 bases, with 14 bases between. For the CDR3, the DNA is TGTGCCAGTAGTATCCCAGGGATAGAGGAACTGTTTTTT. Translated, it gives CASSIPGIEELFF.

This clonotype was recorded at least ten times. At one end the junction does not follow the germline gene, possibly because of a read error. This chain connects TRBV2 to TRBJ1-6; D ambiguous. The CDR3 is 13 amino acids. From germline, CDR1 is SNHLY and CDR2 FYNNEI. The CDR3, as DNA: TGTGCCAGCAGTGACAGCTATGATTCACCCCTCCACTTT. Its translation is CASSDSYDSPLHF.

This clonotype has a handful of counts. The chain joins TRBV10-3 to TRBJ2-3, with 11 nucleotides matching TRBD2. Germline lookup yields CDR1 ENHRY and CDR2 SYGVKD. The ends lost 6 bases at V and 4 bases at J; junction bases unmatched: 9. This CDR3 has 16 amino acids. The CDR3 protein is CAIRETSGNIPDTQYF. CDR3 bases: TGTGCCATCAGGGAGACTAGCGGGAACATTCCAGATACGCAGTATTTT.

This clonotype was detected many times. V and J are TRBV3-1 and TRBJ2-3; no firm D call. The length of the CDR3 is 15 residues. With 0 bases removed from V and 4 bases from J, the gap between germline ends came to 11 bases. Germline assignment: CDR1 LGHDT and CDR2 YNNKEL (reference sequence). CDR3 sequence reads: CASSQESGPADTQYF. CDR3 nucleotides: TGTGCCAGCAGCCAAGAGTCGGGCCCCGCAGATACGCAGTATTTT.

This clonotype was counted ten times or more. The rearrangement links TRBV13 to TRBJ2-1; TRBD2 agrees at 11 bases. The germline gives CDR1 PRHDT, CDR2 FYEKMQ (reference sequence). This CDR3 contains 18 residues. The ends lost 1 base at V and 7 bases at J; junction bases unmatched: 12. The CDR3 loop reads CASSLAHIAGGPLNEQFF. The CDR3 region has the DNA TGTGCCAGCAGCTTAGCCCATATAGCGGGAGGGCCTCTGAATGAGCAGTTCTTC.